A selection of T cell receptor beta chains follows, all from one sample in a study of blood T cell repertoires in COVID-19. TCRdb keeps only in-frame clones here, not all; method: immunoSEQ multiplex PCR. The sample holds about 300,000 clones, 86% seen once. The source material was peripheral blood. These receptors all come from a woman in her 50s with acute or convalescent COVID-19. Each CDR3 is given with its conserved first and last residue. A D gene is named only where the DNA matches it firmly. Clone sizes are given selectively: once, few, many, or a class where the clone is expanded.

j_call: TRBJ1-1
d_call: TRBD1
clone_size: once
v_call: TRBV5-1
cdr3_aa: CASSSSTGVTEAFF

j_call: TRBJ1-3
d_call: NA
clone_size: NA
v_call: TRBV9
cdr3_aa: CASSVTGLSGNTIYF

j_call: TRBJ2-5
d_call: NA
clone_size: NA
v_call: TRBV9
cdr3_aa: CASSVMSGKETQYF

j_call: TRBJ2-5
d_call: NA
clone_size: NA
v_call: TRBV15
cdr3_aa: CATSRGGPETQYF

j_call: TRBJ2-7
d_call: TRBD2
clone_size: once
v_call: TRBV27
cdr3_aa: CASSRGLAGGYEQYF

j_call: TRBJ1-6
d_call: TRBD1
clone_size: NA
v_call: TRBV4-2
cdr3_aa: CASSQAVRDSYNSPLHF

j_call: TRBJ2-3
d_call: TRBD1
clone_size: NA
v_call: TRBV5-1
cdr3_aa: CASSSSGTGYADTQYF

j_call: TRBJ2-4
d_call: NA
clone_size: NA
v_call: TRBV28
cdr3_aa: CASSSKGVWYF

j_call: TRBJ2-7
d_call: TRBD2
clone_size: few
v_call: TRBV2
cdr3_aa: CASRGLAVGEQYF

j_call: TRBJ1-3
d_call: NA
clone_size: NA
v_call: TRBV18
cdr3_aa: CASSPPLRVSIYF

j_call: TRBJ1-1
d_call: NA
clone_size: NA
v_call: TRBV7-9
cdr3_aa: CASTRQHEAFF

j_call: TRBJ2-7
d_call: NA
clone_size: NA
v_call: TRBV3-1/TRBV3-2
cdr3_aa: CASSRANKAYEQYF

j_call: TRBJ2-6
d_call: NA
clone_size: NA
v_call: TRBV7-9
cdr3_aa: CASSFGGALSGANVLTF

j_call: TRBJ1-2
d_call: NA
clone_size: NA
v_call: TRBV7-9
cdr3_aa: CASSPDRNYGYTF

j_call: TRBJ2-1
d_call: NA
clone_size: NA
v_call: TRBV2
cdr3_aa: CASSDWSGYNEQFF

j_call: TRBJ1-5
d_call: TRBD1
clone_size: NA
v_call: TRBV27
cdr3_aa: CASSGTGSSNQPQHF

j_call: TRBJ2-7
d_call: TRBD1
clone_size: NA
v_call: TRBV3-1/TRBV3-2
cdr3_aa: CASSHGTVLSYEQYF

j_call: TRBJ2-1
d_call: NA
clone_size: NA
v_call: TRBV24-1
cdr3_aa: CATSDPLGGTPGNEQFF

j_call: TRBJ2-7
d_call: TRBD1
clone_size: NA
v_call: TRBV11-1
cdr3_aa: CASSQTGGAYEQYF

j_call: TRBJ1-5
d_call: NA
clone_size: NA
v_call: TRBV19
cdr3_aa: CASSISLAGLSNQPQHF

j_call: TRBJ2-2
d_call: NA
clone_size: NA
v_call: TRBV6-5
cdr3_aa: CASRDEGAGELFF

j_call: TRBJ2-5
d_call: NA
clone_size: NA
v_call: TRBV7-8
cdr3_aa: CASSLAAPTSRRLVETQYF

j_call: TRBJ1-2
d_call: NA
clone_size: few
v_call: TRBV6-5
cdr3_aa: CASMDRFNYGYTF

j_call: TRBJ1-6
d_call: NA
clone_size: NA
v_call: TRBV5-1
cdr3_aa: CASSLTPTGDNSPLHF

j_call: TRBJ2-1
d_call: NA
clone_size: NA
v_call: TRBV7-9
cdr3_aa: CASSGTGVGEQFF

j_call: TRBJ2-7
d_call: TRBD1
clone_size: once
v_call: TRBV29-1
cdr3_aa: CSVEVPGGAGSYEQYF

j_call: TRBJ1-2
d_call: TRBD1
clone_size: NA
v_call: TRBV6-5
cdr3_aa: CASSRTGEGYTF

j_call: TRBJ1-2
d_call: TRBD1
clone_size: NA
v_call: TRBV11-2
cdr3_aa: CASSARGTVYGYTF